The 28 T cell receptor beta chains below all came from one sample that was sequenced in a study of immune heterogeneity within non-small cell lung tumors. Per sample, about 0.55 ug of bulk tumor genomic DNA was the template used. Biopsy collection occurred during surgery, with several far-apart biopsies per primary tumor. Patients with untreated, newly diagnosed non-small cell lung cancer underwent curative surgery. The authors amplified TCR beta CDR3 by multiplex PCR with 32 V and 13 J primers. Using its own MiXCR run on the multiplex PCR reads, TCRdb lists one record per CDR3 protein. The sample has over 25,000 distinct CDR3 sequences; around 30% are singletons. The specimen was lung tumor tissue. These receptors originate from a man aged 40-49 years with non-small cell lung cancer.

The chain couples TRBV7-9 to TRBJ1-1; TRBD1 agrees at 7 bases. Germline V gives CDR1 SEHNR, CDR2 FQNEAQ (reference sequence). Trimming cost V 4 bases and J 3 bases; bases outside gene matches: 5. The CDR3 is 14 residues long. The DNA of the CDR3 is TGTGCCAGCAGCTCAGGGGGTTTTGACACTGAAGCTTTCTTT. This codes for CASSSGGFDTEAFF.

Only a few counts were recorded for this clonotype. The chain is built from TRBV11-3 and TRBJ1-1; no reliable D call. Germline CDR1 and CDR2: SGHNT and YENEEA. CDR3 length equals 12 residues. Trimming removed 3 bases at V and 4 bases at J, with 6 bases between. The CDR3 reads CASSFLGTEAFF. The CDR3 DNA sequence: TGTGCCAGCAGCTTCCTTGGCACTGAAGCTTTCTTT.

In its sample, this clonotype is medium-sized. The chain has TRBV6-1 and TRBJ2-3; D is ambiguous. The V gene's germline CDR1 is MNHNS and CDR2 SASEGT. V was shortened by 8 bases and J by 5 bases, with 8 bases between the two germline ends. CDR3 length: 11 residues. The DNA for the CDR3 is TGTGCCAGCTCGCTGGGAGATACGCAGTATTTT. It codes for CASSLGDTQYF.

This clonotype has a handful of counts. The genes are TRBV19 and TRBJ2-1, with 9 bases matching TRBD2. Trimming cost V 5 bases and J 6 bases; bases outside gene matches: 2. CDR3 length: 13 residues. The germline CDR1 and CDR2 sequences are LNHDA and SQIVND (reference sequence). This CDR3 reads CASSATSGNEQFF. The CDR3 DNA sequence: TGTGCCAGTAGTGCGACTAGCGGCAATGAGCAGTTCTTC.

As concerns this clonotype: A much larger clone lies a single base off, so this may be a read error. The chain recombines TRBV9 with TRBJ2-7, with a possible D match to TRBD2 (6 bases). Germline V lookup: CDR1 SGDLS, CDR2 YYNGEE. Trimming removed 6 bases from V and 7 bases from J, with 20 bases in between. The CDR3 has 14 amino acids. CDR3 coding DNA: TGTGCCAGCAACGCTGGGGGGACCCGGTGGGAGCAGTACTTC. Translation gives CASNAGGTRWEQYF.

This clonotype was observed a handful of times. V and J are TRBV11-3 and TRBJ2-6; 7 bases line up with TRBD1. Looked up from germline, CDR1 is SGHNT and CDR2 is YENEEA. The CDR3 has 15 residues. Trimming cost V 7 bases and J 4 bases; bases outside gene matches: 7. CDR3 coding DNA: TGTGCCAGCACCCGACAGGGCACGGGGGCCAACGTCCTGACTTTC. This codes for CASTRQGTGANVLTF.

This clonotype came up many times. The V and J genes are TRBV27 and TRBJ1-5, with TRBD1 matching over 7 bases. This CDR3 is built from 15 residues. V lost 3 bases, J lost 4 bases, and 6 bases stayed unmatched. Per germline, CDR1 MNHEY and CDR2 SMNVEV (reference sequence). CDR3 loop: CASSLGGTENQPQHF. Here the CDR3 DNA reads TGTGCCAGCAGTTTGGGCGGGACAGAAAATCAGCCCCAGCATTTT.

As to this clonotype: A read error may be the cause here, since a much bigger clone is one base away. DNA of the CDR3: TGTGCCAGTACCGATGGCGGACAGGGGCCAGAATATGGCTACACCTTC. Its protein product is CASTDGGQGPEYGYTF. The chain joins TRBV19 to TRBJ1-2, with 9 bases fitting TRBD1. The CDR3 totals 16 residues. Germline lookup yields CDR1 LNHDA and CDR2 SQIVND (reference sequence). V lost 7 bases to trimming and J lost 5 bases; unmatched junction nucleotides: 14.

This clonotype was counted between two and nine times. V is TRBV24-1 and J is TRBJ2-3, with D unclear. The CDR3 is 15 residues long. Germline CDR1 is KGHDR and CDR2 is SFDVKD. The germline V and J ends were trimmed by 4 bases and 8 bases, with 18 bases remaining between them. The CDR3 sequence is CATSDPRLSYVTQYF. CDR3 DNA: TGTGCCACCAGTGACCCGCGACTTTCATACGTTACGCAGTATTTT.

This clonotype appeared many times. The J gene is TRBJ1-3, the V gene TRBV30, with unresolved D. The CDR3 covers 14 residues. In germline, CDR1 is GTSNPN, CDR2 SVGIG (reference sequence). V gave up 2 bases and J gave up 2 bases, with 10 bases separating them. CDR3 bases: TGTGCCTGGAGTCCAACTTGGACTGGAAACACCATATATTTT. It is translated as CAWSPTWTGNTIYF. Using reference TRBV30 and TRBJ1-3 for the parts outside the CDR3, the full variable domain is SQTIHQWPATLVQPVGSPLSLECTVEGTSNPNLYWYRQAAGRGLQLLFYSVGIGQISSEVPQNLSASRPQDRQFILSSKKLLLSDSGFYLCAWSPTWTGNTIYFGEGSWLTVV.

A few counts support this clonotype. V usage is TRBV20-1 and J usage is TRBJ2-7, with no clear D. Trimming cost V 3 bases and J 2 bases, with 14 bases left between them. Germline V lookup: CDR1 DFQATT, CDR2 SNEGSKA (reference sequence). The CDR3 is 14 amino acids. The CDR3 DNA is TGCAGTGCTAGTCACATTGGGGTAGCCTACGAGCAGTACTTC. It encodes CSASHIGVAYEQYF.

On this clonotype: A much larger clone lies one base from this, so it may be a read error. This rearrangement joins TRBV12-3 or TRBV12-4 to TRBJ1-5; D gene uncertain. The CDR3 sequence is 14 residues long. In DNA, the CDR3 is TGTGCCATCAGTTTGGGCCGTCAGGTGGTGACCCAGCATTTT. Residues: CAISLGRQVVTQHF.

This clonotype occurred a few times. This chain links TRBV7-3 with TRBJ2-5; 16 bases fit TRBD2. The J segment lost 4 bases and the V segment lost 1 base, leaving 6 bases of the junction unmatched. This CDR3 spans 18 amino acids. Germline loops: CDR1 SGHTA, CDR2 FQGTGA. CDR3 bases: TGTGCCAGCAGCTTAAGGGGACTAGCGGGAGGGCCAGGAGAGACCCAGTACTTC. It is translated as CASSLRGLAGGPGETQYF.

This clonotype is judged medium-sized. This chain connects TRBV27 to TRBJ1-4, with unresolved D. This CDR3 is built from 14 residues. V lost 9 bases and J 2 bases, leaving 13 bases between the germline ends. CDR1 MNHEY and CDR2 SMNVEV come from the germline V gene (reference sequence). Here the CDR3 DNA reads TGTGCCAGTTTGGACCGGTTTACTAATGAAAAACTGTTTTTT. Translation: CASLDRFTNEKLFF.

This clonotype was detected a few times. The V gene is TRBV5-1, the J gene TRBJ2-3, with TRBD2 identical over 9 bases. CDR1 and CDR2 (germline): SGHRS, YFSETQ. CDR3 length: 14 residues. The V and J ends lost 2 bases and 6 bases, in that order; junction bases with no gene match: 4. In nucleotides, the CDR3 is TGCGCCAGCAGCTTCGGGAGCGGGAGGGATACGCAGTATTTT. Translated: CASSFGSGRDTQYF. Based on the CDR3 plus reference TRBV5-1 and TRBJ2-3, the full variable domain is KAGVTQTPRYLIKTRGQQVTLSCSPISGHRSVSWYQQTPGQGLQFLFEYFSETQRNKGNFPGRFSGRQFSNSRSEMNVSTLELGDSALYLCASSFGSGRDTQYFGPGTRLTVL.

Worth noting for this clonotype: A much more abundant neighbour one base away suggests this may be a read error. This chain links TRBV7-2 with TRBJ2-1; D not certain. Looked up from germline, CDR1 is SGHTA and CDR2 is FQGNSA. This CDR3 spans 13 amino acids. CDR3 nucleotides: TGTGACAGCAGCCGCCCCGGGTTGGATGAGCAGTTCTTC. It is translated as CDSSRPGLDEQFF.

This clonotype was picked up many times. The chain joins TRBV6-1 to TRBJ2-7, with 11 bases lining up with TRBD1. Losses at the gene ends were 6 bases for V and 6 bases for J; bases not matched to a gene: 7. The CDR3 runs to 14 residues. CDR1 is MNHNS, CDR2 SASEGT, per germline. The CDR3 nucleotides read TGTGCCAGCAGCGCTGGGACAGGGGGTGGCGAGCAGTACTTC. Its protein is CASSAGTGGGEQYF.

In the case of this clonotype: This may arise from a read error, as a much more abundant clone is one base away. This is likely a read error, given that the CDR3 carries no conserved phenylalanine or tryptophan at its end. The rearrangement links TRBV20-1 to TRBJ1-1; no clear D gene. Trimming took off 2 bases at V and 3 bases at J, with 7 bases between the two ends. CDR1 and CDR2 (germline): DFQATT, SNEGSKA (reference sequence). CDR3 size: 12 residues. This CDR3 reads CSARTPDTEAFS. CDR3 nucleotides: TGCAGTGCTAGAACCCCAGACACTGAAGCTTTCTCT.

This clonotype was recorded many times. The V and J genes are TRBV6-1 and TRBJ1-2; D is unresolved. Germline V gene sequence: CDR1 MNHNS, CDR2 SASEGT. CDR3 length: 14 residues. V lost 6 bases, J lost 8 bases, and 19 bases lay in between. The CDR3 DNA is TGTGCCAGCAGGGCGGGTATGGCCTCCCAGGGCTACACCTTC. Translating gives CASRAGMASQGYTF.

V gene TRBV18 combines with J gene TRBJ1-2; perhaps TRBD1 as D (5 bases). The CDR3 is 16 residues long. V was pared by 3 bases and J by 6 bases, with 20 bases between. The germline V gene has CDR1 KGHSH and CDR2 LQKENI. CDR3 in amino acids: CASSPPPGLRVDGYTF. The CDR3 DNA is TGTGCCAGCTCACCCCCCCCGGGACTGAGGGTTGATGGCTACACCTTC. The full variable domain, with the rest looked up from reference TRBV18 and TRBJ1-2, is NAGVMQNPRHLVRRRGQEARLRCSPMKGHSHVYWYRQLPEEGLKFMVYLQKENIIDESGMPKERFSAEFPKEGPSILRIQQVVRGDSAAYFCASSPPPGLRVDGYTFGSGTRLTVV.

The rearrangement joins TRBV14 to TRBJ1-1, with D possibly TRBD1 on 6 matching bases. V lost 1 base and J 5 bases, leaving 8 bases between the germline ends. Germline values: CDR1 SGHDN, CDR2 FVKESK. The CDR3 sequence is 13 residues long. CDR3 DNA sequence: TGTGCCAGCAGCCAAGCAGGGGCGACTGAAGCTTTCTTT. The encoded protein is CASSQAGATEAFF.

This rearrangement joins TRBV5-1 to TRBJ2-2; D is undetermined. Germline CDR1 SGHRS, CDR2 YFSETQ. The CDR3 runs 15 residues. Trimming shortened V by 0 bases and J by 0 bases, and 6 bases separated the two germline ends. The CDR3 is CASSLVQSNTGELFF. In DNA form, the CDR3 reads TGCGCCAGCAGCTTGGTTCAGTCGAACACCGGGGAGCTGTTTTTT.

On this clonotype: Possible read error: a much larger clone is one base away. V gene TRBV14 combines with J gene TRBJ2-5; D is uncertain. Germline CDR1 and CDR2: SGHDN and FVKESK. With 3 bases removed from V and 7 bases from J, the gap between germline ends came to 6 bases. CDR3 length equals 11 residues. The CDR3 spells CASSHAGTQYF. In nucleotides, the CDR3 is TGTGCCAGCAGCCACGCAGGGACCCAGTACTTC. Drawing the rest from reference TRBV14 and TRBJ2-5, the complete variable domain is EAGVTQFPSHSVIEKGQTVTLRCDPISGHDNLYWYRRVMGKEIKFLLHFVKESKQDESGMPNNRFLAERTGGTYSTLKVQPAELEDSGVYFCASSHAGTQYFGPGTRLLVL.

This clonotype was found many times. This chain uses TRBV18 with TRBJ2-7, with TRBD2 matching 7 bases. The J segment lost 1 base and the V segment lost 3 bases, leaving 0 bases of the junction unmatched. The germline gives CDR1 KGHSH, CDR2 LQKENI. The CDR3 totals 13 residues. The CDR3 DNA is TGTGCCAGCTCACCGGGGGGGTCCTACGAGCAGTACTTC. Amino acids: CASSPGGSYEQYF.

This clonotype was seen only a few times. This may arise from a read error, as a much more abundant clone is one base away. The chain joins TRBV11-3 to TRBJ2-7; 8 bases map to TRBD1. CDR1 and CDR2 (germline): SGHNT, YENEEA. After removal of 6 bases from V and 2 bases from J, the junction contained 9 bases not matched to a gene. The CDR3 sequence is 15 residues long. The CDR3 loop is CASRPRDRSTYEQYF. The CDR3 DNA is TGTGCCAGCAGGCCCCGGGACAGGTCCACCTACGAGCAGTACTTC.

This clonotype was counted ten times or more. The rearrangement links TRBV4-2 to TRBJ2-1; 8 bases align to TRBD1. The ends lost 4 bases at V and 6 bases at J; junction bases unmatched: 14. Per germline, CDR1 LGHNA and CDR2 YNFKEQ. This CDR3 comprises 17 residues. CDR3 sequence: CASSRKMGGQVTNEQFF. CDR3 in DNA: TGTGCCAGCAGCCGAAAGATGGGGGGACAGGTAACCAATGAGCAGTTCTTC.

This clonotype occurred many times. The rearrangement links TRBV12-5 to TRBJ1-6; the match to TRBD1 covers 10 bases. Unmatched junction bases numbered 4, after V lost 5 bases and J lost 9 bases. The CDR3 sequence is 14 residues long. Germline CDR1 LGHNT, CDR2 FRNRAP. CDR3 nucleotides: TGTGCTAGTGGTCCCGGACAGGGGGGTTCACCCCTCCACTTT. Translation gives CASGPGQGGSPLHF.

This clonotype was seen ten or more times. The chain recombines TRBV6-1 with TRBJ2-7, with 8 bases that match TRBD1. The CDR3 has 13 residues. From germline, CDR1 is MNHNS and CDR2 SASEGT. V shed 7 bases and J 2 bases; nucleotides not matched to a gene: 4. CDR3 coding DNA: TGTGCCAGCACCGCGACAGGGGCCTACGAGCAGTACTTC. Translation: CASTATGAYEQYF.